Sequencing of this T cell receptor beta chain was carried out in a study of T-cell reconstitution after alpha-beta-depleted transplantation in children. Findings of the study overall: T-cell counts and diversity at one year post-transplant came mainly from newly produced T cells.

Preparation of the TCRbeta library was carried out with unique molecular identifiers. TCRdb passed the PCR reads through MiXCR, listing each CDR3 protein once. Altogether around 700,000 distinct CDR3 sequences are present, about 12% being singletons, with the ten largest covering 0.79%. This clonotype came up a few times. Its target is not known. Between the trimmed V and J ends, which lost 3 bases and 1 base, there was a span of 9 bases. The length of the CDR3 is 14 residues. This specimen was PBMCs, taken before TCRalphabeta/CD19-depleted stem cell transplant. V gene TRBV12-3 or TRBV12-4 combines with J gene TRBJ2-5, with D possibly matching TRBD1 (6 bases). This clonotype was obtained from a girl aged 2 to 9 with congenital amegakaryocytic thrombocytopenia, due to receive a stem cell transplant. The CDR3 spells CASSFGQFQETQYF. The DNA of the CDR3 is TGTGCCAGCAGTTTTGGACAGTTCCAAGAGACCCAGTACTTC.